Shown below are 20 T cell receptor beta chains from a single sample sequenced in a study of blood T cell repertoires in COVID-19. Measured with immunoSEQ multiplex PCR; TCRdb has only the in-frame clones, and not every one. The top ten hold 8% to 10% of the sample, which has under 95,000 clones, roughly 85% seen once. Sequenced sample: peripheral blood. Every receptor here comes from a man aged 45-65 years with COVID-19, enrolled during active disease.

The chain couples TRBV5-1 to TRBJ2-5; TRBD2 aligns across 9 bases. V shed 4 bases and J 7 bases; nucleotides not matched to a gene: 5. The length of the CDR3 is 13 residues. From germline, CDR1 is SGHRS and CDR2 YFSETQ. This CDR3 reads CASSPGLAGTQYF. The CDR3, as DNA: TGCGCCAGCAGCCCGGGACTAGCTGGGACCCAGTACTTC.

This chain uses TRBV7-2 with TRBJ2-3, with TRBD2 matching over 8 bases. Per the germline V gene, CDR1 is SGHTA and CDR2 is FQGNSA. J was trimmed by 4 bases and V by 6 bases; bases with no gene match: 6. The CDR3 contains 14 residues. Here the CDR3 DNA reads TGTGCCAGCAGAAAGGCGGGAGGACCAGATACGCAGTATTTT. Protein sequence: CASRKAGGPDTQYF.

This chain joins TRBV6-1 and TRBJ1-2, with TRBD1 as a possible D gene (6 bases). Germline V lookup: CDR1 MNHNS, CDR2 SASEGT. V was shortened by 1 base and J by 3 bases, with 9 bases between the two germline ends. This CDR3 region has 14 residues. The CDR3 loop is CASSEGQGYYGYTF. CDR3 sequence (DNA): TGTGCCAGCAGTGAAGGCCAGGGGTACTATGGCTACACCTTC.

The V gene is TRBV20-1, the J gene TRBJ2-7; the match to TRBD1 covers 9 bases. V was clipped by 6 bases and J by 6 bases; unmatched bases: 3. The CDR3 totals 11 residues. Germline CDR1 DFQATT, CDR2 SNEGSKA (reference sequence). This CDR3 reads CSAGQGIEQYF. The CDR3 DNA follows: TGCAGTGCGGGACAGGGAATCGAGCAGTACTTC.

This rearrangement joins TRBV7-8 to TRBJ2-1, with TRBD2 as a possible D gene (6 bases). V was clipped by 5 bases and J by 8 bases, with 28 bases between them. This CDR3 spans 18 amino acids. Germline assignment: CDR1 SGHVS and CDR2 FQNEAQ. The CDR3 DNA reads as TGTGCCAGCAGCCCCATTAGACGGGGGATACAGCAACTACATGAGCAGTTCTTC. This codes for CASSPIRRGIQQLHEQFF. Full variable domain (missing parts from reference TRBV7-8 and TRBJ2-1): GAGVSQSPRYKVAKRGQDVALRCDPISGHVSLFWYQQALGQGPEFLTYFQNEAQLDKSGLPSDRFFAERPEGSVSTLKIQRTQQEDSAVYLCASSPIRRGIQQLHEQFFGPGTRLTVL.

The chain carries TRBV5-1 and TRBJ1-1; unclear D gene. Per germline, CDR1 SGHRS and CDR2 YFSETQ. V was trimmed by 4 bases and J by 2 bases, leaving 9 bases between them. The CDR3 contains 13 residues. The CDR3 loop is CASSILGNTEAFF. The CDR3 DNA is TGCGCCAGCAGCATTCTAGGTAACACTGAAGCTTTCTTT. Full variable domain (remainder filled in from reference TRBV5-1 and TRBJ1-1): KAGVTQTPRYLIKTRGQQVTLSCSPISGHRSVSWYQQTPGQGLQFLFEYFSETQRNKGNFPGRFSGRQFSNSRSEMNVSTLELGDSALYLCASSILGNTEAFFGQGTRLTVV.

This clone was seen only once. This chain links TRBV11-2 with TRBJ1-4; D is possibly TRBD1 (6 bases). The CDR3 totals 14 residues. V lost 7 bases to trimming and J lost 5 bases, with 14 bases between them. CDR1 and CDR2 (germline): SGHAT, FQNNGV. The CDR3 DNA sequence: TGTGCCAGCACCCCCGGACAGAGAAATGAAAAACTGTTTTTT. This codes for CASTPGQRNEKLFF.

The gene calls are TRBV5-1 and TRBJ2-1; 7 bases fit TRBD2. The CDR3 sequence is 14 residues long. V gave up 2 bases and J gave up 4 bases; unmatched junction bases: 3. Germline lookup yields CDR1 SGHRS and CDR2 YFSETQ. In DNA form, the CDR3 reads TGCGCCAGCAGCTTAACCGGGGGGTACAATGAGCAGTTCTTC. This codes for CASSLTGGYNEQFF.

The CDR3 DNA sequence: TGCGCCAGCAGCCGAGCCAAGTCGGGGCAAGAGACCCAGTACTTC. Translated, it gives CASSRAKSGQETQYF. The V gene is TRBV4-1, the J gene TRBJ2-5; the D gene is possibly TRBD2 (5 bases). CDR3 length: 15 residues. The germline V gene encodes CDR1 MGHRA and CDR2 YSYEKL. Trimming pared 4 bases from V and 2 bases from J, leaving 14 bases between.

J is TRBJ2-1 and V is TRBV7-3; D perhaps matches TRBD2 (6 bases). This CDR3 spans 15 amino acids. Germline assignment: CDR1 SGHTA and CDR2 FQGTGA. Between the trimmed V and J ends, which lost 2 bases and 5 bases, there was a span of 13 bases. CDR3 bases: TGTGCCAGCAGCTTAGGAGGAGGGGATAACAATGAGCAGTTCTTC. It encodes CASSLGGGDNNEQFF. The full variable domain, rest sourced from reference TRBV7-3 and TRBJ2-1, is GAGVSQTPSNKVTEKGKYVELRCDPISGHTALYWYRQSLGQGPEFLIYFQGTGAADDSGLPNDRFFAVRPEGSVSTLKIQRTERGDSAVYLCASSLGGGDNNEQFFGPGTRLTVL.

This clone occurred a few times. CDR3 DNA: TGTGCCAGCAGCTTGTTGGGCCAGATGTATGGCTACACCTTC. It is translated as CASSLLGQMYGYTF. This rearrangement joins TRBV5-5 to TRBJ1-2; D call uncertain. Trimming left V 1 base short and J 5 bases short, with 12 bases between. The germline CDR1 and CDR2 sequences are SGHKS and YYEKEE (reference sequence). There are 14 residues in the CDR3.

V and J are TRBV7-2 and TRBJ2-7, with TRBD1 matching 7 bases. Unmatched junction bases numbered 6, after V lost 4 bases and J lost 6 bases. CDR1 and CDR2 (germline): SGHTA, FQGNSA. CDR3 size: 13 residues. CDR3 DNA: TGTGCCAGCAGCTCACAACAGGGGAGCGAGCAGTACTTC. It encodes CASSSQQGSEQYF.

The chain's CDR3 is CASSQGGAVGGTDTQYF. The CDR3 region has the DNA TGCGCCAGCAGCCAAGGGGGAGCGGTAGGCGGCACAGATACGCAGTATTTT. This sequence joins TRBV4-3 and TRBJ2-3, with D perhaps TRBD2 (5 bases). CDR3 length equals 17 residues. CDR1 and CDR2 (germline): LGHNA, YSLEER. Trimming shortened V by 1 base and J by 1 base, and 15 bases separated the two germline ends.

This clone was recorded a few times. The chain joins TRBV7-2 to TRBJ2-1; TRBD1 might be the D (5 bases). Germline V lookup: CDR1 SGHTA, CDR2 FQGNSA. Trimming cost V 3 bases and J 5 bases, with 11 bases left between them. The CDR3 sequence is 14 residues long. The CDR3 DNA follows: TGTGCCAGCAGCTTCCAAAGGGGAAACAATGAGCAGTTCTTC. It codes for CASSFQRGNNEQFF.

V usage is TRBV12-3 or TRBV12-4 and J usage is TRBJ2-7; D gene unclear. V gave up 3 bases and J gave up 0 bases, with 6 bases separating them. The CDR3 runs 13 residues. Here the CDR3 reads CASSFEDSYEQYF. In DNA, the CDR3 is TGTGCCAGCAGTTTCGAGGACTCCTACGAGCAGTACTTC.

The chain employs TRBV18 and TRBJ2-2, with a tentative D call TRBD1 (5 bases). Trimming stripped 6 bases from V and 2 bases from J, with 16 bases between. CDR3 size: 16 residues. Germline assignment: CDR1 KGHSH and CDR2 LQKENI. The CDR3 region is CASSDFRGRNTGELFF. The CDR3 nucleotides are TGTGCCAGCTCGGATTTTAGGGGCCGAAACACCGGGGAGCTGTTTTTT.

The CDR3 region has the DNA TGTGCCAGCAGCGCGGGGACTGTAAAGACCCAGTACTTC. Protein sequence: CASSAGTVKTQYF. This chain uses TRBV9 with TRBJ2-5, with D possibly being TRBD2 (6 bases). Between the trimmed V and J ends, which lost 3 bases and 6 bases, there was a span of 12 bases. Germline V gene lookup returns CDR1 SGDLS and CDR2 YYNGEE. This CDR3 spans 13 amino acids.

This clone was seen just once. The V gene is TRBV19, the J gene TRBJ2-3; tentatively, D is TRBD1 (7 bases). Germline V gives CDR1 LNHDA, CDR2 SQIVND (reference sequence). The CDR3 spans 17 residues. V was cut by 0 bases and J by 3 bases, with 16 bases left in between. As DNA, the CDR3 is TGTGCCAGTAGTATAGATCTATGGAGGGGGCAGACAGATACGCAGTATTTT. Its protein product is CASSIDLWRGQTDTQYF.

This chain links TRBV9 with TRBJ2-5; maybe TRBD2 (6 bases). CDR1 is SGDLS, CDR2 YYNGEE, per germline. V gave up 0 bases and J gave up 1 base, with 16 bases separating them. The CDR3 extends over 17 amino acids. The CDR3 sequence is CASSVGVGGALQETQYF. The CDR3 region has the DNA TGTGCCAGCAGCGTAGGAGTCGGCGGGGCCCTCCAAGAGACCCAGTACTTC.

The J gene is TRBJ2-1, the V gene TRBV9; 7 bases are shared with TRBD2. The length of the CDR3 is 16 residues. The V gene end was trimmed by 0 bases and the J gene end by 7 bases; junction bases not matched to a gene: 10. Germline assignment: CDR1 SGDLS and CDR2 YYNGEE. The CDR3 sequence: CASSVGMGRGGNEQFF. DNA of the CDR3: TGTGCCAGCAGCGTAGGAATGGGACGGGGAGGGAATGAGCAGTTCTTC.